The 14 T cell receptor beta chains below were found in one sample sequenced in a study of T-cell reconstitution after alpha-beta-depleted transplantation in children. The authors prepared the TCRbeta library with unique molecular identifiers. A single record per CDR3 protein comes from TCRdb applying MiXCR to the PCR reads. The sample records about 510,000 distinct CDR3 sequences, around 10% being singletons. The starting material was PBMCs, mostly from graft donor cells, obtained 180 days after TCRalphabeta/CD19-depleted stem cell transplant. These receptors came from a female patient between 2 and 15 years old who had a stem cell transplant for aplastic anemia, so the T cells may come from the graft donor.

The rearrangement uses TRBV10-3 and TRBJ2-6; D tentatively fits TRBD1 or TRBD2 (5 bases each). The CDR3 extends over 16 amino acids. Trimming took off 8 bases at V and 0 bases at J, with 14 bases between the two ends. The germline V gene has CDR1 ENHRY and CDR2 SYGVKD. CDR3 DNA sequence: TGTGCCATCTCATGGGGGAGTAGCTCTGGGGCCAACGTCCTGACTTTC. This sequence encodes CAISWGSSSGANVLTF.

This clonotype was picked up many times. The V and J genes are TRBV28 and TRBJ2-7; possible D gene TRBD1, 6 bases. Trimming removed 7 bases from V and 3 bases from J, with 19 bases in between. The CDR3 loop spans 15 amino acids. Germline V gives CDR1 MDHEN, CDR2 SYDVKM. The CDR3 region is CASTREGGAIYEQYV. DNA for the CDR3: TGTGCCAGCACCCGAGAAGGGGGAGCCATCTACGAGCAGTACGTC.

This clonotype was seen a handful of times. The gene calls are TRBV24-1 and TRBJ2-2; 7 bases agree with TRBD2. The CDR3 has 15 amino acids. Germline values: CDR1 KGHDR, CDR2 SFDVKD. V lost 6 bases and J lost 4; bases outside the gene matches: 7. CDR3 bases: TGTGCCACCAGTCTTGGGGGGGGTTCCACCGGGGAGCTGTTTTTT. Its translation is CATSLGGGSTGELFF.

The V gene is TRBV11-3, the J gene TRBJ2-7; D remains ambiguous. Germline V lookup: CDR1 SGHNT, CDR2 YENEEA. The CDR3 contains 14 residues. The ends were cut back, 5 bases at V and 3 bases at J, with 14 bases in the middle. The CDR3 coding sequence is TGTGCCAGCAGCCACCGAAGATCTTTCTACGAGCAGTACGTC. Protein sequence: CASSHRRSFYEQYV.

This clonotype was seen ten or more times. The V call is TRBV7-9, the J call TRBJ1-1; unclear D gene. Trimming took 3 bases from V and 1 from J, leaving 6 bases between them. Germline assignment: CDR1 SEHNR and CDR2 FQNEAQ (reference sequence). This CDR3 region has 13 residues. The CDR3 region is CASSLERNTEAFF. As DNA, the CDR3 is TGTGCCAGCAGCTTGGAACGGAACACTGAAGCTTTCTTT.

This clonotype was recorded many times. The rearrangement joins TRBV7-9 to TRBJ2-7; the D gene is possibly TRBD2 (5 bases). CDR1 and CDR2 from the germline V gene are SEHNR and FQNEAQ (reference sequence). V lost 1 base and J lost 3, with 13 bases in between. The CDR3 length is 15 residues. This CDR3 is CASSLEWTGIYEQYF. CDR3 DNA: TGTGCCAGCAGCTTAGAATGGACGGGAATCTACGAGCAGTACTTC.

This sequence joins TRBV6-1 and TRBJ1-3; D possibly corresponds to TRBD1 (6 bases). Trimming removed 3 bases at V and 4 bases at J, with 13 bases between. This CDR3 comprises 15 residues. In germline, CDR1 is MNHNS, CDR2 SASEGT. DNA of the CDR3: TGTGCCAGCAGTGAGCAGGGGCGCCCCGGAAACACCATATATTTT. Translating gives CASSEQGRPGNTIYF.

A few counts support this clonotype. The V gene is TRBV7-2, the J gene TRBJ2-7; D tentatively fits TRBD1 or TRBD2 (5 bases each). CDR1 is SGHTA and CDR2 is FQGNSA in the germline V gene. The CDR3 totals 14 residues. The germline V and J ends were trimmed by 1 base and 6 bases, with 13 bases remaining between them. CDR3 sequence: CASSLVPGRGEQYV. In DNA form, the CDR3 reads TGTGCCAGCAGCTTAGTTCCGGGGCGCGGCGAGCAGTACGTC.

This chain connects TRBV7-8 to TRBJ2-4, with a tentative D call TRBD2 (5 bases). Germline V gene sequence: CDR1 SGHVS, CDR2 FQNEAQ. V shed 2 bases and J shed 0 bases, with 14 bases lying between them. There are 17 residues in the CDR3. CDR3 in amino acids: CASSLSGADLAKNIQYF. The CDR3 coding sequence is TGTGCCAGCAGCTTATCTGGTGCGGACTTAGCCAAAAACATTCAGTACTTC.

The chain has TRBV28 and TRBJ2-1, with 10 bases identical to TRBD2. Per germline, CDR1 MDHEN and CDR2 SYDVKM. J was trimmed by 7 bases and V by 3 bases; bases with no gene match: 3. The CDR3 extends over 14 amino acids. DNA of the CDR3: TGTGCCAGCAGTTTGCATAGCGGGAGGAATGAGCAGTTCTTC. This translates into CASSLHSGRNEQFF.

This sequence joins TRBV6-5 and TRBJ2-7; 7 positions match TRBD2. Trimming took 5 bases from V and 3 from J; bases not matched to a gene: 4. In germline, CDR1 is MNHEY, CDR2 SVGAGI. This CDR3 comprises 13 residues. The CDR3 DNA reads TGTGCCAGCAGTAGACGGGGGGTCTACGAGCAGTACGTC. As protein: CASSRRGVYEQYV.

This clonotype was detected only a few times. CDR3 coding DNA: TGTGCCAGCAATCCTCCTGGAGGTGGGGAGACCCAGTACTTC. Protein: CASNPPGGGETQYF. The chain joins TRBV6-1 to TRBJ2-5, with D maybe TRBD2 (5 bases). CDR1 and CDR2 from the germline V gene are MNHNS and SASEGT. V lost 7 bases and J lost 5, with 17 bases in between. There are 14 residues in the CDR3.

The chain uses TRBV11-2 and TRBJ2-5; 7 nucleotides match TRBD2. This CDR3 contains 14 residues. Germline CDR1 is SGHAT and CDR2 is FQNNGV. Losses at the gene ends were 2 bases for V and 5 bases for J; bases not matched to a gene: 5. The chain's CDR3 is CASSLNGGTETQYF. The CDR3 bases are TGTGCCAGCAGCTTAAACGGGGGGACGGAGACCCAGTACTTC. Complete variable domain (other parts from reference TRBV11-2 and TRBJ2-5): EAGVAQSPRYKIIEKRQSVAFWCNPISGHATLYWYQQILGQGPKLLIQFQNNGVVDDSQLPKDRFSAERLKGVDSTLKIQPAKLEDSAVYLCASSLNGGTETQYFGPGTRLLVL.

This clonotype was seen more than once but under ten times. CDR3 coding DNA: TGTGCCAGCAGCCCCTCAGGCTTGAGCGGCGAGCAGTACTTC. Amino acid sequence: CASSPSGLSGEQYF. V is TRBV7-3 and J is TRBJ2-7; a weak D match, TRBD2 (5 bases). Trimming removed 5 bases at V and 6 bases at J, with 17 bases between. CDR3 length equals 14 residues. Germline CDR1 reads SGHTA; CDR2 reads FQGTGA.